This is a list of T cell receptor beta chains from one sample in a study of blood T cell repertoires in COVID-19. Data came from immunoSEQ multiplex PCR; TCRdb stores just in-frame clones and leaves some out. Among 140,000 to 150,000 clones, roughly 80% were seen once, and the ten largest hold 3.5%. The material sequenced was peripheral blood. The origin of the receptors is a man in his sixties or seventies who had recovered from COVID-19. Both conserved end residues are part of each CDR3. Fields, in order: J gene, clone size, V gene, D gene, CDR3 DNA, CDR3 protein. A D gene is named only where the DNA matches it firmly. Some rows mark clone size as missing; the rest say once, few, many or name a class of expanded clone.

J: TRBJ2-1
size: -
V: TRBV9
D: TRBD1
DNA: TGTGCCAGCAGCGTGGAGGGACAGGCGTACAATGAGCAGTTCTTC
CDR3: CASSVEGQAYNEQFF

J: TRBJ1-5
size: few
V: TRBV6-1
D: -
DNA: TGTGCCAGCAGTGAACAGGGTGGACCCCAGCATTTT
CDR3: CASSEQGGPQHF

J: TRBJ1-1
size: -
V: TRBV29-1
D: -
DNA: TGCAGCGTTATAACCACTATGAACACTGAAGCTTTCTTT
CDR3: CSVITTMNTEAFF

J: TRBJ2-7
size: once
V: TRBV24-1
D: TRBD1
DNA: TGTGCCACCAGTGAGGTCGACAGGGGAGAGCAGTACTTC
CDR3: CATSEVDRGEQYF

J: TRBJ2-2
size: -
V: TRBV18
D: TRBD2
DNA: TGTGCCAGCTCACCACCGGGACTAGCAACCGGGGAGCTGTTTTTT
CDR3: CASSPPGLATGELFF

J: TRBJ2-7
size: few
V: TRBV5-4
D: TRBD2
DNA: TGTGCCAGCAGCTTTGAAAGCGGGATGGGGGATTACGAGCAGTACTTC
CDR3: CASSFESGMGDYEQYF

J: TRBJ1-4
size: once
V: TRBV5-1
D: -
DNA: TGCGCCAGCAGCCAAGGGGATTTCACTAATGAAAAACTGTTTTTT
CDR3: CASSQGDFTNEKLFF

J: TRBJ2-7
size: -
V: TRBV27
D: -
DNA: TGTGCCAGCAGGCTCGGAGGATCCTACGAGCAGTACTTC
CDR3: CASRLGGSYEQYF

J: TRBJ1-4
size: -
V: TRBV10-3
D: -
DNA: TGTGCCATCAGTGAGGGACAAGGCGAAAAACTGTTTTTT
CDR3: CAISEGQGEKLFF

J: TRBJ1-2
size: few
V: TRBV25-1
D: -
DNA: TGTGCCAGCAGCCCCGCGGGGGATTGGGGCTACACCTTC
CDR3: CASSPAGDWGYTF

J: TRBJ1-4
size: -
V: TRBV5-4
D: -
DNA: TGTGCCAGCAGCTCGGACACCCGTAATGAAAAACTGTTTTTT
CDR3: CASSSDTRNEKLFF

J: TRBJ2-5
size: -
V: TRBV2
D: -
DNA: TGTGCCAGCAGTTTTCAAGGGGGGGCAAAAGAGACCCAGTACTTC
CDR3: CASSFQGGAKETQYF

J: TRBJ1-2
size: -
V: TRBV6-5
D: TRBD1
DNA: TGTGCCAGCAGTCGAGCGACAGGGCTCTATGGCTACACCTTC
CDR3: CASSRATGLYGYTF

J: TRBJ2-7
size: -
V: TRBV7-2
D: TRBD2
DNA: TGTGCCAGCAGCTCGAACCCGGGAGGAGAGCAGTACTTC
CDR3: CASSSNPGGEQYF

J: TRBJ2-2
size: -
V: TRBV9
D: TRBD1
DNA: TGTGCCAGCAGCACCCGTTCAGGGGGTCGCACCGGGGAGCTGTTTTTT
CDR3: CASSTRSGGRTGELFF

J: TRBJ2-3
size: -
V: TRBV29-1
D: TRBD2
DNA: TGCAGCGTTGAAGGGGAGCGGGAGGTAGATACGCAGTATTTT
CDR3: CSVEGEREVDTQYF

J: TRBJ1-1
size: once
V: TRBV4-3
D: -
DNA: TGCGCCAGCAGCCCAGGGGCTGTGAGCACTGAAGCTTTCTTT
CDR3: CASSPGAVSTEAFF

J: TRBJ2-2
size: -
V: TRBV2
D: -
DNA: TGTGCCAGCGTCCGGGACACCAACACCGGGGAGCTGTTTTTT
CDR3: CASVRDTNTGELFF

J: TRBJ1-5
size: once
V: TRBV2
D: -
DNA: TGTGCCAGCAGTGAATGGACAGTTAGCAATCAGCCCCAGCATTTT
CDR3: CASSEWTVSNQPQHF

J: TRBJ2-1
size: once
V: TRBV3-1/TRBV3-2
D: TRBD2
DNA: TGTGCCAGCAGCCTTAGCGGGAGGGCCGACGATGAGCAGTTCTTC
CDR3: CASSLSGRADDEQFF

J: TRBJ2-7
size: few
V: TRBV6-1
D: TRBD2
DNA: TGTGCCAGCAGTGATCCTAGCGGGAGCGGTGGCGAGCAGTACTTC
CDR3: CASSDPSGSGGEQYF

J: TRBJ2-1
size: once
V: TRBV14
D: TRBD2
DNA: TGTGCCAGCAGCCAAGATTTCTTGGGGGGGACCTACAATGAGCAGTTCTTC
CDR3: CASSQDFLGGTYNEQFF

J: TRBJ2-3
size: -
V: TRBV6-5
D: -
DNA: TGTGCCAGCAGTTCTAGCACAGATACGCAGTATTTT
CDR3: CASSSSTDTQYF

J: TRBJ2-5
size: -
V: TRBV5-1
D: -
DNA: TGCGCCAGCAGCTTGAAACGAGCGGTCCAAGAGACCCAGTACTTC
CDR3: CASSLKRAVQETQYF

J: TRBJ1-3
size: -
V: TRBV7-9
D: -
DNA: TGTGCCAGCAGCTCAAATCTCGGGGTGAGGGGAAACACCATATATTTT
CDR3: CASSSNLGVRGNTIYF

J: TRBJ2-1
size: once
V: TRBV6-5
D: TRBD1
DNA: TGTGCCAGCAGTTACTCGTTTCAGGGGGCATACAATGAGCAGTTCTTC
CDR3: CASSYSFQGAYNEQFF

J: TRBJ2-1
size: -
V: TRBV7-2
D: -
DNA: TGTGCCAGCAGCTCTAGAACGACTAGTATCGAGCAGTTCTTC
CDR3: CASSSRTTSIEQFF

J: TRBJ1-6
size: -
V: TRBV30
D: TRBD1
DNA: TGTGCCTGGAGCCCTCCGGGGACAGTCTTTAATTCACCCCTCCACTTT
CDR3: CAWSPPGTVFNSPLHF

J: TRBJ2-6
size: -
V: TRBV5-8
D: -
DNA: TGTGCCAGCAGCTTGGATCGGGGAGTAGATGGGGCCAACGTCCTGACTTTC
CDR3: CASSLDRGVDGANVLTF

J: TRBJ1-2
size: -
V: TRBV29-1
D: -
DNA: TGCTCAGGGGCAGGGATGGACTATGGCTACACCTTC
CDR3: CSGAGMDYGYTF

J: TRBJ2-1
size: -
V: TRBV7-6
D: -
DNA: TGTGCCAGCAGCTTATTCTCTAGGCCTCTCAATGAGCAGTTCTTC
CDR3: CASSLFSRPLNEQFF

J: TRBJ2-3
size: once
V: TRBV5-1
D: -
DNA: TGCGCCAGCAGCTTGGGGCTAGTTGCCACAGATACGCAGTATTTT
CDR3: CASSLGLVATDTQYF